This passage covers 28 T cell receptor beta chains from one sample sequenced in a study of EBV T-cell therapy then PD-1 blockade in nasopharyngeal carcinoma. Their target antigens are unknown. Treatment noted: AdE1-LMPpoly-expanded autologous EBV-specific T-cell therapy followed by anti-PD-1 nivolumab. Here immunoSEQ multiplex PCR was the method, and the copy in TCRdb shows in-frame clones only, minus some. In the table there are more than 15,000 clones, 80% to 85% of which are singletons. This material consisted of CD8+ T cells from blood, taken at day 0 from a patient whose treatment included autologous EBV-specific T cells and nivolumab. Receptors originate from a man aged 35-49 years with nasopharyngeal carcinoma.

J is TRBJ2-7 and V is TRBV4-3, with TRBD1 matching 9 bases. J was trimmed by 1 base and V by 4 bases; bases with no gene match: 5. The CDR3 runs 15 residues. Germline CDR1 LGHNA, CDR2 YSLEER. CDR3 nucleotides: TGCGCCAGCAGCCCCGACGGACAGGGGTCCTACGAGCAGTACTTC. The encoded protein is CASSPDGQGSYEQYF.

The CDR3 region is CATKDRGLGGYTF. CDR3 DNA sequence: TGTGCCACCAAGGACAGGGGGCTTGGTGGCTACACCTTC. The chain couples TRBV24-1 to TRBJ1-2, with 11 bases fitting TRBD1. The CDR3 covers 13 residues. Germline CDR1 is KGHDR and CDR2 is SFDVKD. V dropped 8 bases and J dropped 7; count of bases not matched to a gene: 5.

This clone was picked up one time. The chain has TRBV20-1 and TRBJ1-5; 7 positions match TRBD1. The CDR3 totals 15 residues. Germline lookup yields CDR1 DFQATT and CDR2 SNEGSKA (reference sequence). The junction had 13 bases not matched to a gene; V was cut back by 3 bases and J by 8 bases. The CDR3 loop is CSASDGTDISKPQHF. The CDR3 DNA sequence: TGCAGTGCTAGTGACGGGACAGATATTTCTAAGCCCCAGCATTTT.

V and J are TRBV7-9 and TRBJ1-2; D unclear. This CDR3 contains 17 residues. With 3 bases removed from V and 4 bases from J, the gap between germline ends came to 21 bases. Germline loops: CDR1 SEHNR, CDR2 FQNEAQ (reference sequence). This CDR3 reads CASSFGMDGEIGYGYTF. DNA for the CDR3: TGTGCCAGCAGCTTCGGTATGGACGGAGAGATTGGCTATGGCTACACCTTC.

This chain joins TRBV5-5 and TRBJ1-6; D gene uncertain. The length of the CDR3 is 17 residues. Trimming left V 1 base short and J 1 base short, with 12 bases between. Germline loops: CDR1 SGHKS, CDR2 YYEKEE (reference sequence). The CDR3: CASSLMPPGSYNSPLHF. DNA of the CDR3: TGTGCCAGCAGCTTGATGCCCCCAGGATCCTATAATTCACCCCTCCACTTT.

This clone was seen only a few times. CDR3 in amino acids: CASSDSGGADTQYF. The DNA for the CDR3 is TGTGCCAGCAGCGATAGCGGGGGGGCGGATACGCAGTATTTT. The J gene is TRBJ2-3, the V gene TRBV5-4, with 11 positions matching TRBD2. Looked up from germline, CDR1 is SGHNT and CDR2 is YYREEE (reference sequence). CDR3 length: 14 amino acids. The V segment lost 4 bases and the J segment 6 bases; nucleotides outside the gene matches: 4.

This clone is a singleton in its sample. The gene calls are TRBV27 and TRBJ1-1; TRBD1 might be the D (5 bases). The V gene's germline CDR1 is MNHEY and CDR2 SMNVEV (reference sequence). The length of the CDR3 is 15 residues. Trimming removed 8 bases from V and 3 bases from J, with 19 bases in between. In nucleotides, the CDR3 is TGTGCCAGCGCCCCTGGGGGGAAGCGAGACACTGAAGCTTTCTTT. This encodes CASAPGGKRDTEAFF.

The chain joins TRBV6-5 to TRBJ2-1; D is unclear. The CDR3 extends over 15 amino acids. V was pared by 6 bases and J by 0 bases, with 12 bases between. CDR1 and CDR2 from the germline V gene are MNHEY and SVGAGI. The CDR3 coding sequence is TGTGCCAGCAGACGTAGCTTTAACTCCTACAATGAGCAGTTCTTC. It codes for CASRRSFNSYNEQFF.

This chain links TRBV7-9 with TRBJ2-7, with D unclear. CDR1 is SEHNR, CDR2 FQNEAQ, per germline (reference sequence). This CDR3 comprises 13 residues. Trimming removed 0 bases at V and 4 bases at J, with 7 bases between. DNA of the CDR3: TGTGCCAGCAGCTTAGCTGCGTCTTACGAGCAGTACTTC. Translating it yields CASSLAASYEQYF.

This chain joins TRBV28 and TRBJ2-7, with 8 bases identical to TRBD2. The V gene's germline CDR1 is MDHEN and CDR2 SYDVKM. CDR3 length: 15 amino acids. V shed 8 bases and J 3 bases; nucleotides not matched to a gene: 12. The CDR3 nucleotides read TGTGCCAGCCCCGGCTGGCGGGGGGACCACTACGAGCAGTACTTC. Protein product: CASPGWRGDHYEQYF. The full variable domain, in which reference TRBV28 and TRBJ2-7 provide the parts outside the CDR3, is DVKVTQSSRYLVKRTGEKVFLECVQDMDHENMFWYRQDPGLGLRLIYFSYDVKMKEKGDIPEGYSVSREKKERFSLILESASTNQTSMYLCASPGWRGDHYEQYFGPGTRLTVT.

This clone was seen only once. J is TRBJ2-1 and V is TRBV2, with a possible D match to TRBD2 (5 bases). Per germline, CDR1 SNHLY and CDR2 FYNNEI. The CDR3 length is 16 residues. V was cut by 7 bases and J by 4 bases, with 20 bases left in between. CDR3 sequence: CASIMGLTRGYNEQFF. The CDR3 DNA is TGTGCCAGCATAATGGGATTGACACGGGGATACAATGAGCAGTTCTTC.

This clone came up once. CDR3 sequence: CARSLGQGSSYNSPLHF. CDR3 nucleotide sequence: TGTGCCAGAAGCTTGGGACAGGGAAGCTCCTATAATTCACCCCTCCACTTT. The chain couples TRBV5-3 to TRBJ1-6; TRBD1 aligns across 7 bases. TRBV5-3 counts as an open reading frame of uncertain function. After removal of 0 bases from V and 0 bases from J, the junction contained 3 bases not matched to a gene. The CDR3 runs to 17 residues.

The rearrangement uses TRBV7-9 and TRBJ2-5, with no clear D. The CDR3 is made up of 15 amino acids. V lost 5 bases to trimming and J lost 5 bases, with 18 bases between them. CDR1 and CDR2 from the germline V gene are SEHNR and FQNEAQ (reference sequence). The CDR3: CASSAADGRSETQYF. The CDR3, as DNA: TGTGCCAGCAGCGCCGCCGACGGACGCTCGGAGACCCAGTACTTC.

The V gene is TRBV6-5, the J gene TRBJ2-2, with unresolved D. The germline V gene has CDR1 MNHEY and CDR2 SVGAGI. V gave up 2 bases and J gave up 3 bases, with 4 bases separating them. The CDR3 contains 13 residues. Here the CDR3 reads CASSYGDTGELFF. The CDR3 nucleotides are TGTGCCAGCAGTTACGGGGACACCGGGGAGCTGTTTTTT.

This chain uses TRBV9 with TRBJ1-1; tentative D call: TRBD1 (6 bases). The CDR3 length is 13 residues. Trimming shortened V by 4 bases and J by 13 bases, and 20 bases separated the two germline ends. Germline V gene sequence: CDR1 SGDLS, CDR2 YYNGEE. CDR3 residues: CASSPGDDFQGFF. The CDR3 DNA reads TGTGCCAGCAGCCCAGGGGACGATTTTCAAGGTTTCTTT.

J is TRBJ2-5 and V is TRBV27; TRBD1 matches 8 bases. V gave up 3 bases and J gave up 5 bases; unmatched junction bases: 2. Germline V gives CDR1 MNHEY, CDR2 SMNVEV (reference sequence). There are 13 residues in the CDR3. CDR3 protein: CASSFQGAETQYF. The CDR3 DNA reads TGTGCCAGCAGTTTTCAGGGGGCGGAGACCCAGTACTTC.

The genes are TRBV30 and TRBJ2-3; D might be TRBD1 or TRBD2, each matching 5 bases. The CDR3 is 16 residues long. V was shortened by 1 base and J by 3 bases, with 17 bases between the two germline ends. Germline V CDR1 and CDR2: GTSNPN, SVGIG (reference sequence). Here the CDR3 reads CAWSGIHGTSTDTQYF. CDR3 nucleotide sequence: TGTGCCTGGAGTGGGATCCACGGGACGTCAACAGATACGCAGTATTTT. The variable domain in full, completed from reference TRBV30 and TRBJ2-3, reads SQTIHQWPATLVQPVGSPLSLECTVEGTSNPNLYWYRQAAGRGLQLLFYSVGIGQISSEVPQNLSASRPQDRQFILSSKKLLLSDSGFYLCAWSGIHGTSTDTQYFGPGTRLTVL.

The chain uses TRBV7-8 and TRBJ2-2; 11 bases fit TRBD2. Germline CDR1 reads SGHVS; CDR2 reads FQNEAQ. J lost 6 bases, V lost 6 bases, and 6 bases had no gene match. The CDR3 runs to 15 residues. CDR3 DNA sequence: TGTGCCAGCAGTTATAGCGGGGGGGCCCCCGGGGAGCTGTTTTTT. Residues: CASSYSGGAPGELFF.

V and J are TRBV7-9 and TRBJ2-3, with a weak D call TRBD2 (5 bases). The CDR3 covers 16 residues. The V end lost 2 bases, the J end lost 4 bases, and 16 bases lay between the germline ends. From germline, CDR1 is SEHNR and CDR2 FQNEAQ (reference sequence). The CDR3 loop reads CASSLRETPSPDTQYF. The CDR3 bases are TGTGCCAGCAGCTTACGGGAAACTCCCAGTCCAGATACGCAGTATTTT.

This clone has a handful of counts. The rearrangement joins TRBV19 to TRBJ1-5, with a tentative D call TRBD1 (5 bases). Trimming shortened V by 3 bases and J by 0 bases, and 9 bases separated the two germline ends. The germline V gene encodes CDR1 LNHDA and CDR2 SQIVND (reference sequence). This CDR3 is built from 15 residues. The CDR3 DNA follows: TGTGCCAGTAGTATGGGACGGTATAGCAATCAGCCCCAGCATTTT. Protein product: CASSMGRYSNQPQHF.

The gene calls are TRBV4-1 and TRBJ2-1; the D gene is possibly TRBD1 (6 bases). Trimming took 6 bases from V and 8 from J, leaving 11 bases between them. The CDR3 length is 12 residues. CDR1 and CDR2 (germline): MGHRA, YSYEKL. CDR3: CASRKQGDEQFF. CDR3 coding DNA: TGCGCCAGCAGAAAACAGGGCGATGAGCAGTTCTTC.

The genes are TRBV15 and TRBJ1-1, with TRBD1 identical over 9 bases. The CDR3 extends over 17 amino acids. From germline, CDR1 is LNHNV and CDR2 YYDKDF (reference sequence). V dropped 1 base and J dropped 4; count of bases not matched to a gene: 10. CDR3 nucleotides: TGTGCCACCAGCAGAGGTCCGTTACAGGGGGCTGGCACTGAAGCTTTCTTT. Translated, it gives CATSRGPLQGAGTEAFF.

V usage is TRBV27 and J usage is TRBJ1-5, with D tentatively TRBD1 (5 bases). V was trimmed by 6 bases and J by 5 bases, leaving 14 bases between them. The CDR3 sequence is 14 residues long. Germline CDR1 MNHEY, CDR2 SMNVEV (reference sequence). CDR3 DNA: TGTGCCAGCAGCGGGGCAGGGTCGGATCAGCCCCAGCATTTT. Its translation: CASSGAGSDQPQHF.

This clone was observed a handful of times. The V gene is TRBV6-4, the J gene TRBJ2-3, with D perhaps matching TRBD2 (6 bases). CDR3 length equals 14 residues. V shed 0 bases and J shed 3 bases, with 7 bases lying between them. From germline, CDR1 is MRHNA and CDR2 SNTAGT. The CDR3 is CASSDSEGTDTQYF. CDR3 sequence (DNA): TGTGCCAGCAGTGACTCGGAGGGAACAGATACGCAGTATTTT.

This sequence joins TRBV10-3 and TRBJ2-7; no clear D. From germline, CDR1 is ENHRY and CDR2 SYGVKD. This CDR3 region has 13 residues. The V end was cut by 6 bases, the J end by 0 bases, with 9 bases between. The CDR3 here is CAIRSESSYEQYF. CDR3 DNA sequence: TGTGCCATCAGGTCCGAAAGCTCCTACGAGCAGTACTTC.

The chain combines TRBV27 with TRBJ2-1; D possibly corresponds to TRBD1 (6 bases). CDR3 size: 15 residues. The germline gives CDR1 MNHEY, CDR2 SMNVEV (reference sequence). The germline V and J ends were trimmed by 8 bases and 9 bases, with 23 bases remaining between them. The CDR3 here is CASEGERGRGGEQFF. CDR3 nucleotide sequence: TGTGCCAGCGAGGGGGAGAGGGGTCGGGGCGGTGAGCAGTTCTTC.

This clone was observed once. The chain has TRBV15 and TRBJ1-4, with 7 bases aligning to TRBD1. The CDR3 is 15 amino acids. V lost 0 bases to trimming and J lost 7 bases; unmatched junction nucleotides: 5. The germline V gene has CDR1 LNHNV and CDR2 YYDKDF (reference sequence). This CDR3 reads CATSREKTGAEKLFF. The CDR3 bases are TGTGCCACCAGCAGAGAAAAAACAGGGGCTGAAAAACTGTTTTTT.

The chain carries TRBV24-1 and TRBJ2-1; TRBD2 aligns across 8 bases. This CDR3 comprises 14 residues. Germline V gives CDR1 KGHDR, CDR2 SFDVKD. With V trimmed by 9 bases and J by 7 bases, 10 bases remained unmatched. CDR3 protein: CATQRAGGANEQFF. CDR3 DNA sequence: TGTGCCACCCAACGCGCGGGGGGAGCGAATGAGCAGTTCTTC.